Below are 12 T cell receptor beta chains sequenced from a single sample in a study of blood T cell repertoires in COVID-19. Measured with immunoSEQ multiplex PCR; TCRdb has only the in-frame clones, and not every one. The top ten clones hold 16% of a sample with fewer than 120,000 clones, roughly 80% of them seen once. The sequencing sample was made of peripheral blood. These receptors were collected from a woman aged 55-75 years with acute or convalescent COVID-19.

This clone was detected ten times or more. J is TRBJ1-1 and V is TRBV6-5, with D perhaps matching TRBD1 (6 bases). This CDR3 has 14 amino acids. Germline V CDR1 and CDR2: MNHEY, SVGAGI. V was trimmed by 6 bases and J by 5 bases, leaving 16 bases between them. CDR3 sequence reads: CASRPQGRWTEAFF. The CDR3 region has the DNA TGTGCCAGCAGGCCACAGGGCCGATGGACTGAAGCTTTCTTT.

In its sample, this clone was seen once. The V call is TRBV27, the J call TRBJ1-5, with D hard to call. The CDR3 loop spans 13 amino acids. CDR1 is MNHEY and CDR2 is SMNVEV in the germline V gene (reference sequence). Between the trimmed V and J ends, which lost 4 bases and 5 bases, there was a span of 9 bases. Here the CDR3 DNA reads TGTGCCAGCAGTTACGGTCTCGATCAGCCCCAGCATTTT. As protein: CASSYGLDQPQHF.

This clone was detected only once. The chain is built from TRBV5-6 and TRBJ1-3; D might be TRBD1 (6 bases). The germline V and J ends were trimmed by 4 bases and 2 bases, with 10 bases remaining between them. CDR3 length: 14 amino acids. CDR1 is SGHDT and CDR2 is YYEEEE in the germline V gene. The CDR3 sequence: CASSTRGTGNTIYF. In DNA form, the CDR3 reads TGTGCCAGCAGCACCAGGGGAACTGGAAACACCATATATTTT.

V gene TRBV11-2 combines with J gene TRBJ2-2, with a weak D call TRBD2 (7 bases). V was trimmed by 5 bases and J by 7 bases, leaving 11 bases between them. The CDR3 totals 13 residues. Germline CDR1 and CDR2: SGHAT and FQNNGV. The DNA of the CDR3 is TGTGCCAGCAGCGGGGGGGCGATCGGGGAGCTGTTTTTT. This codes for CASSGGAIGELFF.

The rearrangement links TRBV2 to TRBJ2-3, with TRBD2 matching over 8 bases. The CDR3 contains 15 residues. CDR1 and CDR2 from the germline V gene are SNHLY and FYNNEI. V shed 8 bases and J 5 bases; nucleotides not matched to a gene: 12. The CDR3 region has the DNA TGTGCCAGCTTACAAGCGGGACTAGGTGGAGATACGCAGTATTTT. Protein product: CASLQAGLGGDTQYF.

In its sample, this clone was seen a few times. The CDR3 reads CASSTGPMETQYF. The CDR3 region has the DNA TGTGCCAGCTCCACAGGACCGATGGAAACCCAGTACTTC. The chain links TRBV6-4 to TRBJ2-5, with D possibly TRBD1 on 5 matching bases. Trimming cost V 8 bases and J 8 bases, with 18 bases left between them. Per the germline V gene, CDR1 is MRHNA and CDR2 is SNTAGT. This CDR3 is built from 13 residues.

This clone was counted a single time. The V call is TRBV5-1, the J call TRBJ1-4, with unresolved D. Trimming left V 2 bases short and J 0 bases short, with 8 bases between. Germline V gene lookup returns CDR1 SGHRS and CDR2 YFSETQ. The CDR3 has 15 amino acids. The CDR3 coding sequence is TGCGCCAGCAGCTTCGCAGATCCAACTAATGAAAAACTGTTTTTT. Residues: CASSFADPTNEKLFF.

The J gene is TRBJ1-4, the V gene TRBV7-9; D might be TRBD1 (6 bases). This CDR3 contains 15 residues. The V end lost 1 base, the J end lost 8 bases, and 14 bases lay between the germline ends. Per the germline V gene, CDR1 is SEHNR and CDR2 is FQNEAQ (reference sequence). CDR3 nucleotides: TGTGCCAGCAGCTTAGGTAGGGGGACGGACGAAAAACTGTTTTTT. It yields the protein CASSLGRGTDEKLFF.

The chain recombines TRBV10-3 with TRBJ1-6; D gene unclear. V lost 6 bases to trimming and J lost 7 bases, with 7 bases between them. The CDR3 spans 12 residues. CDR1 ENHRY and CDR2 SYGVKD come from the germline V gene. The CDR3 region has the DNA TGTGCCATCAGCGGTTCAAATTCACCCCTCCACTTT. This sequence encodes CAISGSNSPLHF.

V and J are TRBV29-1 and TRBJ1-2; the D gene is possibly TRBD1 (5 bases). The CDR3 runs 13 residues. Germline loops: CDR1 SQVTM, CDR2 ANQGSEA. The V and J ends lost 8 bases and 8 bases respectively, with 21 bases between them. In DNA form, the CDR3 reads TGCAGCCCCAAAAGGCGGGGGGTAAGGGGCTACACCTTC. Translating gives CSPKRRGVRGYTF.

The chain uses TRBV6-2 or TRBV6-3 and TRBJ2-3; 9 nucleotides align to TRBD2. With 2 bases clipped from V and 1 base from J, the junction kept 1 base outside the gene matches. This CDR3 is built from 15 residues. Germline V lookup: CDR1 MNHEY, CDR2 SVGEGT. CDR3 sequence reads: CASSYPSGGTDTQYF. The CDR3 DNA reads as TGTGCCAGCAGTTACCCTAGCGGGGGCACAGATACGCAGTATTTT.

J is TRBJ2-5 and V is TRBV6-5; TRBD1 might be the D (6 bases). This CDR3 is 15 amino acids long. CDR1 and CDR2 from the germline V gene are MNHEY and SVGAGI. The V end was cut by 5 bases, the J end by 4 bases, with 17 bases between. Here the CDR3 reads CASSLGWTASETQYF. The DNA for the CDR3 is TGTGCCAGCAGTCTTGGCTGGACAGCATCAGAGACCCAGTACTTC.